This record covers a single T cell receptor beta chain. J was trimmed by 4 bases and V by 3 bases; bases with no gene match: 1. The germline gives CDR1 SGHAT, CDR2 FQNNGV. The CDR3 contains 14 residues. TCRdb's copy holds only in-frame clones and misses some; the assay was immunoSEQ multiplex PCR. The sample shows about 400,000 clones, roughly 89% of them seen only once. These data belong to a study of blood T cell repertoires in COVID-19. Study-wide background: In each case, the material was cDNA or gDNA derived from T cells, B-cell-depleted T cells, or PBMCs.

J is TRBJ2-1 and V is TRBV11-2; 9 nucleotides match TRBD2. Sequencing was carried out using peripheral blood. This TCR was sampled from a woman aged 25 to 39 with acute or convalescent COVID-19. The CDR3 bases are TGTGCCAGCAGCTTTCTAGCGGGATACAATGAGCAGTTCTTC. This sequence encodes CASSFLAGYNEQFF. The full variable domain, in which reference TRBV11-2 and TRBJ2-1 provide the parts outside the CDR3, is EAGVAQSPRYKIIEKRQSVAFWCNPISGHATLYWYQQILGQGPKLLIQFQNNGVVDDSQLPKDRFSAERLKGVDSTLKIQPAKLEDSAVYLCASSFLAGYNEQFFGPGTRLTVL.